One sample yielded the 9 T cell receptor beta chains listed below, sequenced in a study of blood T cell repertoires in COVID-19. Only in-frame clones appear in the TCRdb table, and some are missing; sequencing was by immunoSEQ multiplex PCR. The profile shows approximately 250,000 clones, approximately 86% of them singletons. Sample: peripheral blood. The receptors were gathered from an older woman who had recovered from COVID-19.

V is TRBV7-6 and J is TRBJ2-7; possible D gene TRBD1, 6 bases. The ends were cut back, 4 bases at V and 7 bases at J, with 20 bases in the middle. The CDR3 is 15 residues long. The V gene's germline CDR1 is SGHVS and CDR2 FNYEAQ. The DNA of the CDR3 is TGTGCCAGCAGCTCTGGACAGAGGGGGTGGTCGGAGCAGTACTTC. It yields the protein CASSSGQRGWSEQYF.

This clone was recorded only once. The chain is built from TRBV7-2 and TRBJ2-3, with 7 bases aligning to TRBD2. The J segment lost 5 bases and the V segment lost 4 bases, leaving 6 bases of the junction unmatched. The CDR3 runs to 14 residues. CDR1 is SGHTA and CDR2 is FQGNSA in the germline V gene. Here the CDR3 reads CASSSGLNRDTQYF. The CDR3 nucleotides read TGTGCCAGCAGCTCGGGACTAAATCGAGATACGCAGTATTTT.

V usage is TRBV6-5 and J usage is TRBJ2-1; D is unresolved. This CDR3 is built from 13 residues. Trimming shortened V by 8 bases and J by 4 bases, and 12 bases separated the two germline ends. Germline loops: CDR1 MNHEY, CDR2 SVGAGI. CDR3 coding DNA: TGTGCCAGCGGTTTTCCAGTGTACAATGAGCAGTTCTTC. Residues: CASGFPVYNEQFF.

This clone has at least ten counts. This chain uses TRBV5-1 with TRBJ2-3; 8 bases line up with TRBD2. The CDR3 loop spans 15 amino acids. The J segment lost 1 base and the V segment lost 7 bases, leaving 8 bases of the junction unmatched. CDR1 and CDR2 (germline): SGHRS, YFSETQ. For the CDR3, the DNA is TGCGCCAGCGCCGGCGGGGGGCAAGGCACAGATACGCAGTATTTT. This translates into CASAGGGQGTDTQYF.

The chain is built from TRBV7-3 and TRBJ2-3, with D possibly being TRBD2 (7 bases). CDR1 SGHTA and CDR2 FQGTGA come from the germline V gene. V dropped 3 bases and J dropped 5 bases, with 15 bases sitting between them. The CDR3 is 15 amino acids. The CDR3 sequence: CASSFLAGAGDTQYF. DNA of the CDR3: TGTGCCAGCAGCTTCCTTGCGGGGGCTGGAGATACGCAGTATTTT.

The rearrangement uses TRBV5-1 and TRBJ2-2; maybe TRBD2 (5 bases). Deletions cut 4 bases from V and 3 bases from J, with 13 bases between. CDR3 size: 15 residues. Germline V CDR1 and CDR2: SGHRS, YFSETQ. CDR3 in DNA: TGCGCCAGCAGCGGACTTTTCCAGGACACCGGGGAGCTGTTTTTT. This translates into CASSGLFQDTGELFF.

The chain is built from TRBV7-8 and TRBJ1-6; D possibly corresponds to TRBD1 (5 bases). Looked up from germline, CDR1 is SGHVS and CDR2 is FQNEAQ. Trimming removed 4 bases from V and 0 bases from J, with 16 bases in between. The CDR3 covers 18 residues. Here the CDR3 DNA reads TGTGCCAGCAGCTCCCTTCGGGACTCAAGCTCCTATAATTCACCCCTCCACTTT. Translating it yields CASSSLRDSSSYNSPLHF.

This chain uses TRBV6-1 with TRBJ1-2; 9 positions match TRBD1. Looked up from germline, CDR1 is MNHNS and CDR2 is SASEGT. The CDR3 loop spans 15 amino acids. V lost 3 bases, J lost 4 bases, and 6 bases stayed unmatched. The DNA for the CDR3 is TGTGCCAGCAGTGACGAGACAGGGGGTTTCTATGGCTACACCTTC. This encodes CASSDETGGFYGYTF.

The CDR3 reads CAISADRGEETQYF. The CDR3 DNA follows: TGTGCCATCAGTGCAGACAGGGGGGAAGAGACCCAGTACTTC. V is TRBV10-3 and J is TRBJ2-5; TRBD1 aligns across 9 bases. CDR3 length: 14 amino acids. Germline V CDR1 and CDR2: ENHRY, SYGVKD. The ends lost 4 bases at V and 3 bases at J; junction bases unmatched: 3.